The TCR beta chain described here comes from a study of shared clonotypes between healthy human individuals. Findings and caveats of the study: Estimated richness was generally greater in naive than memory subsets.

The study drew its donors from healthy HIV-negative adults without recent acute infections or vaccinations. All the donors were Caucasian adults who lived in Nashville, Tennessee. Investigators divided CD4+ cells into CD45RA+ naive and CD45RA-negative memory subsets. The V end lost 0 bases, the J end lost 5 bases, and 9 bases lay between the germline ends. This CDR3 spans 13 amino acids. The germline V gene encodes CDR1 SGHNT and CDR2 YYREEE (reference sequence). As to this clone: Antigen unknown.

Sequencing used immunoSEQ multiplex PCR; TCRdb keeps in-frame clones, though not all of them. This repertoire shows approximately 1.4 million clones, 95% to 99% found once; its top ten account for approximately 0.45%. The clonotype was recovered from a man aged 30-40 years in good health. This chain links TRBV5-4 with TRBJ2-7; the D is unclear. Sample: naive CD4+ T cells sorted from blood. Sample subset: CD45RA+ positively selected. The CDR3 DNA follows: TGTGCCAGCAGCTTGGATTCTCATCACGAGCAGTACTTC. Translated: CASSLDSHHEQYF.